One sample yielded the 21 T cell receptor beta chains listed below, sequenced in a study of shared clonotypes between healthy human individuals. The repertoire was sequenced with immunoSEQ multiplex PCR; TCRdb's copy has only in-frame clones and lacks some. The table includes roughly 2,300,000 clones, under 95% detected once. The material sequenced was naive CD4+ T cells from PBMCs. Described subset: CD45RA+ positively selected. The source of these receptors is a man younger than 35 in good health. Some clones in this sample may be carry-over from other donors' samples.

This chain connects TRBV2 to TRBJ1-1; D possibly corresponds to TRBD1 (5 bases). Germline V CDR1 and CDR2: SNHLY, FYNNEI. V was pared by 4 bases and J by 0 bases, with 9 bases between. The CDR3 sequence is 14 residues long. CDR3 sequence: CASSGQRLNTEAFF. CDR3 nucleotide sequence: TGTGCCAGCAGTGGACAGAGATTGAACACTGAAGCTTTCTTT.

This chain uses TRBV4-2 with TRBJ2-7; 10 bases are a match to TRBD2. The V gene's germline CDR1 is LGHNA and CDR2 YNFKEQ. CDR3 length equals 18 residues. J gave up 5 bases and V 3 bases, and 16 bases lay outside the gene matches. The CDR3 nucleotides are TGTGCCAGCAGCCACACTCTGGCTAGCGGGAGACTATACGACGAGCAGTACTTC. Translated, it gives CASSHTLASGRLYDEQYF.

The chain carries TRBV7-3 and TRBJ2-5, with D perhaps matching TRBD1 (6 bases). The V end was cut by 5 bases, the J end by 1 base, with 14 bases between. Germline loops: CDR1 SGHTA, CDR2 FQGTGA. This CDR3 has 15 amino acids. CDR3 DNA: TGTGCCAGCAGCACCTTACAGGGCCCCCAAGAGACCCAGTACTTC. Translating gives CASSTLQGPQETQYF.

This chain uses TRBV28 with TRBJ1-5, with 8 positions matching TRBD1. The V and J ends lost 2 bases and 7 bases, in that order; junction bases with no gene match: 7. Germline V gene data show CDR1 as MDHEN and CDR2 as SYDVKM. The CDR3 contains 15 residues. CDR3 bases: TGTGCCAGCAGTTTAGGGCAGGGGGCAAGGCAGCCCCAGCATTTT. Encoded protein: CASSLGQGARQPQHF.

The chain is built from TRBV4-1 and TRBJ1-2, with D unclear. Germline assignment: CDR1 MGHRA and CDR2 YSYEKL. V was clipped by 0 bases and J by 5 bases, with 16 bases between them. The CDR3 spans 16 residues. The CDR3 DNA reads as TGCGCCAGCAGCCAAGACCCAGGCGCCGGCCGGTATGGCTACACCTTC. It specifies CASSQDPGAGRYGYTF.

This chain uses TRBV7-9 with TRBJ1-5; D unclear. Germline V gene sequence: CDR1 SEHNR, CDR2 FQNEAQ (reference sequence). With 5 bases removed from V and 4 bases from J, the gap between germline ends came to 9 bases. The CDR3 has 13 residues. The CDR3 nucleotides are TGTGCCAGCAGCCGATATCCAAATCAGCCCCAGCATTTT. Amino acids: CASSRYPNQPQHF.

The chain combines TRBV28 with TRBJ1-2; D is perhaps TRBD1 (5 bases). Germline CDR1 is MDHEN and CDR2 is SYDVKM. CDR3 length: 10 amino acids. V dropped 11 bases and J dropped 7 bases, with 11 bases sitting between them. CDR3 in DNA: TGTGCCGCGGGGGTTAGTGGCTACACCTTC. Translated, it gives CAAGVSGYTF.

This chain joins TRBV15 and TRBJ2-5; D unresolved. From germline, CDR1 is LNHNV and CDR2 YYDKDF (reference sequence). This CDR3 has 16 residues. V was clipped by 1 base and J by 3 bases, with 15 bases between them. CDR3 loop: CATSRAISDGEETQYF. The CDR3 nucleotides read TGTGCCACCAGCAGAGCGATATCAGACGGTGAAGAGACCCAGTACTTC.

This clone has only one observation. The chain links TRBV10-1 to TRBJ2-3, with 9 bases fitting TRBD2. The junction had 13 bases not matched to a gene; V was cut back by 5 bases and J by 7 bases. Per germline, CDR1 WNHNN and CDR2 SYGVQD (reference sequence). The CDR3 length is 16 residues. For the CDR3, the DNA is TGCGCCAGCAGTTCTATAGCGGGAGTATCGTCAAATACGCAGTATTTT. Translating it yields CASSSIAGVSSNTQYF.

The V gene is TRBV19, the J gene TRBJ2-5; D may be TRBD2 (6 bases). The CDR3 has 15 residues. The germline gives CDR1 LNHDA, CDR2 SQIVND (reference sequence). Trimming stripped 5 bases from V and 4 bases from J, with 17 bases between. CDR3 sequence reads: CASSAKTRERETQYF. CDR3 DNA: TGTGCCAGTAGTGCAAAGACTAGGGAACGAGAGACCCAGTACTTC.

The sample holds one count of this clone. The same CDR3 also results from other DNA sequences found in this sample. The chain is built from TRBV2 and TRBJ2-2; D might be TRBD1 (5 bases). The CDR3 loop spans 15 amino acids. Trimming removed 0 bases from V and 4 bases from J, with 9 bases in between. Germline V gives CDR1 SNHLY, CDR2 FYNNEI. CDR3 in amino acids: CASSEALRATGELFF. The CDR3 nucleotides read TGTGCCAGCAGTGAAGCGCTCAGGGCCACCGGGGAGCTGTTTTTT.

The chain is built from TRBV7-9 and TRBJ2-5; TRBD1 matches 7 bases. This CDR3 is 18 amino acids long. With 5 bases clipped from V and 5 bases from J, the junction kept 20 bases outside the gene matches. From germline, CDR1 is SEHNR and CDR2 FQNEAQ (reference sequence). CDR3 coding DNA: TGTGCCAGCAGCCAGACTGGGACAGTAAGTACTTTGGTGGAGACCCAGTACTTC. Translated: CASSQTGTVSTLVETQYF.

Here the CDR3 reads CATSREGGKNTGELFF. For the CDR3, the DNA is TGTGCCACCAGCAGGGAGGGAGGAAAGAACACCGGGGAGCTGTTTTTT. The V call is TRBV15, the J call TRBJ2-2; perhaps TRBD2 as D (6 bases). Looked up from germline, CDR1 is LNHNV and CDR2 is YYDKDF (reference sequence). This CDR3 has 16 amino acids. Trimming took 3 bases from V and 1 from J, leaving 12 bases between them.

The chain joins TRBV4-3 to TRBJ2-3, with D unclear. This CDR3 region has 15 residues. V was pared by 0 bases and J by 6 bases, with 13 bases between. The V gene's germline CDR1 is LGHNA and CDR2 YSLEER. Here the CDR3 DNA reads TGCGCCAGCAGCCAAGAATGGGGAACGTGGGATACGCAGTATTTT. This encodes CASSQEWGTWDTQYF.

The chain is built from TRBV5-1 and TRBJ1-4; D uncertain. V lost 8 bases, J lost 9 bases, and 17 bases lay in between. CDR3 length: 13 amino acids. Germline assignment: CDR1 SGHRS and CDR2 YFSETQ. As DNA, the CDR3 is TGCGCCAGTTCTTTACCGGACGGGAAAAAACTGTTTTTT. It is translated as CASSLPDGKKLFF.

The rearrangement joins TRBV9 to TRBJ2-3; no clear D gene. V was shortened by 0 bases and J by 1 base, with 6 bases between the two germline ends. This CDR3 contains 14 residues. The germline gives CDR1 SGDLS, CDR2 YYNGEE. The CDR3 region is CASSVVERTDTQYF. As DNA, the CDR3 is TGTGCCAGCAGCGTAGTGGAGCGCACAGATACGCAGTATTTT.

This clone appeared a single time. This chain joins TRBV7-8 and TRBJ1-5; D not resolved. The germline V gene encodes CDR1 SGHVS and CDR2 FQNEAQ. V lost 5 bases and J lost 0, with 8 bases in between. This CDR3 spans 14 amino acids. The CDR3 loop is CASSQWDSNQPQHF. In DNA, the CDR3 is TGTGCCAGCAGCCAGTGGGATAGCAATCAGCCCCAGCATTTT. Using reference TRBV7-8 and TRBJ1-5 for the parts outside the CDR3, the full variable domain is GAGVSQSPRYKVAKRGQDVALRCDPISGHVSLFWYQQALGQGPEFLTYFQNEAQLDKSGLPSDRFFAERPEGSVSTLKIQRTQQEDSAVYLCASSQWDSNQPQHFGDGTRLSIL.

This rearrangement joins TRBV6-6 to TRBJ1-5; 9 bases fit TRBD1. The CDR3 contains 15 residues. The germline CDR1 and CDR2 sequences are MNHNY and SVGAGI (reference sequence). The J segment lost 1 base and the V segment lost 6 bases, leaving 4 bases of the junction unmatched. CDR3 nucleotide sequence: TGTGCCAGCAGATCACAGGGGGCAAGCAATCAGCCCCAGCATTTT. Translation gives CASRSQGASNQPQHF.

The gene calls are TRBV30 and TRBJ1-4; unclear D gene. Trimming took off 4 bases at V and 5 bases at J, with 11 bases between the two ends. Germline V gives CDR1 GTSNPN, CDR2 SVGIG (reference sequence). The CDR3 is 13 amino acids. CDR3 protein: CAWTGELNEKLFF. In nucleotides, the CDR3 is TGTGCCTGGACGGGCGAACTCAATGAAAAACTGTTTTTT.

The chain links TRBV5-1 to TRBJ2-3; 8 bases are a match to TRBD2. The V gene end was trimmed by 4 bases and the J gene end by 4 bases; junction bases not matched to a gene: 11. In germline, CDR1 is SGHRS, CDR2 YFSETQ. This CDR3 is 16 amino acids long. CDR3 in amino acids: CASSDPSAGGADTQYF. The CDR3 DNA follows: TGCGCCAGCAGCGATCCCTCCGCGGGGGGCGCAGATACGCAGTATTTT.

As DNA, the CDR3 is TGTGCCAGCAACAGGGGCAGCTACGAGCAGTACTTC. Its protein is CASNRGSYEQYF. The chain has TRBV7-9 and TRBJ2-7; 7 bases map to TRBD1. Losses at the gene ends were 7 bases for V and 3 bases for J; bases not matched to a gene: 3. The CDR3 contains 12 residues. CDR1 is SEHNR and CDR2 is FQNEAQ in the germline V gene (reference sequence).